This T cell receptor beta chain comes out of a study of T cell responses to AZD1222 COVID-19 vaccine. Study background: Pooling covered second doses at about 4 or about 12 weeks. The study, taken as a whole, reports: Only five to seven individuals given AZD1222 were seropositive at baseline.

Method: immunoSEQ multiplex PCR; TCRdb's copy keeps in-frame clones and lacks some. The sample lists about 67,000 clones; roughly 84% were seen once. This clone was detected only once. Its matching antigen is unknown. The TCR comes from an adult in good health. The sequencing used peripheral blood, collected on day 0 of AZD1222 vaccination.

The CDR3 loop is CASRGGPQVLYGYTF. CDR3 bases: TGTGCCAGCAGAGGGGGGCCTCAGGTTCTCTATGGCTACACCTTC. This chain joins TRBV21-1 and TRBJ1-2. TRBV21-1 is marked as a pseudogene. The CDR3 has 15 amino acids.